This T cell receptor beta chain was sequenced during a study of cytomegalovirus exposure and HLA in healthy donors. Study-wide points: Through in vitro validation, a few CMV-associated chains were shown to be specific for CMV antigens.

PCR primers comprised 60 Vbeta and 13 Jbeta primers. This table comes from immunoSEQ multiplex PCR, and its TCRdb copy is limited to in-frame clones, with some not included. The data contain roughly 100,000 clones, approximately 85% of them singletons. Notes on this clone: Its specificity is unknown.

Healthy people donating bone marrow made up the donors. The CDR3 has 15 residues. Trimming removed 6 bases from V and 4 bases from J; junction bases left unmatched: 7. Germline values: CDR1 SNHLY, CDR2 FYNNEI. The sequence derives from a woman between 18 and 29 years old in good health and CMV-seropositive. V and J are TRBV2 and TRBJ2-7; TRBD2 agrees at 12 bases. Sequencing used PBMCs. For the CDR3, the DNA is TGTGCCAGCAGGACCCTAGCGGGAGGGCCTTACGAGCAGTACTTC. This codes for CASRTLAGGPYEQYF.